This T cell receptor beta chain was sequenced in a study of T cells after yellow fever vaccination. This clonotype has just a few counts. Its antigen is not known. The length of the CDR3 is 17 residues. V lost 0 bases and J lost 7, with 18 bases in between. Germline CDR1 reads LGHNA; CDR2 reads YSLEER. Notes on the study in general: Secondary responses were weaker yet peaked faster, day 5 versus 15. There was a small share of clonotypes that showed up in both the CD4 and CD8 compartments.

5'RACE template switching added a universal primer site and UMIs to TCR cDNA. TCRdb reanalysed the 5' RACE reads using MiXCR and keeps one entry per CDR3 protein. The sample yields about 300,000 distinct CDR3 sequences, approximately 7% seen once. This chain joins TRBV4-3 and TRBJ2-2, with D uncertain. The sample here was PBMCs, taken about 49 days after the first yellow fever vaccination. The TCR sequence derives from a man aged 18 to 30 who received the YFV17D yellow fever vaccine. The CDR3 loop reads CASSQESYGVVGGELFF. CDR3 nucleotide sequence: TGCGCCAGCAGCCAAGAATCATATGGGGTGGTAGGCGGGGAGCTGTTTTTT.